These T cell receptor beta chains were read from a single sample in a study of technical replicates of blood from a handful of donors. The assay was immunoSEQ multiplex PCR, and TCRdb's table has in-frame clones only and misses some. The sample carries some 74,000 clones, roughly 92% recorded once. The sequenced sample was T cells isolated from PBMCs. The receptors were gathered from a human donor in good health. Both conserved end residues are part of each CDR3. A D gene is named only where the DNA matches it firmly. A row's size may be missing; if present it is once, few, many or a size class.

CDR3aa: CASSQDSGSSGNTIYF
CDR3nt: TGCGCCAGCAGCCAAGACTCAGGTAGCTCTGGAAACACCATATATTTT
abundance: NA
v_gene: TRBV4-3
d_gene: NA
j_gene: TRBJ1-3
len: 16

CDR3aa: CASSRNSGGVPEQYF
CDR3nt: TGTGCCAGCAGCCGGAATAGCGGAGGGGTCCCCGAGCAGTACTTC
abundance: once
v_gene: TRBV7-2
d_gene: NA
j_gene: TRBJ2-7
len: 15

CDR3aa: CASSDGGMDTGELFF
CDR3nt: TGTGCCAGCAGTGATGGGGGGATGGACACCGGGGAGCTGTTTTTT
abundance: NA
v_gene: TRBV28
d_gene: NA
j_gene: TRBJ2-2
len: 15

CDR3aa: CASSFGRNTGELFF
CDR3nt: TGTGCCAGCAGTTTCGGGAGGAACACCGGGGAGCTGTTTTTT
abundance: NA
v_gene: TRBV27
d_gene: NA
j_gene: TRBJ2-2
len: 14

CDR3aa: CASSLTLRAEAFF
CDR3nt: TGTGCCAGCAGCTTAACGCTCAGGGCTGAAGCTTTCTTT
abundance: NA
v_gene: TRBV7-3
d_gene: NA
j_gene: TRBJ1-1
len: 13

CDR3aa: CASRHIRGQETQYF
CDR3nt: TGTGCCAGCAGACATATCAGGGGGCAAGAGACCCAGTACTTC
abundance: once
v_gene: TRBV7-8
d_gene: TRBD1
j_gene: TRBJ2-5
len: 14

CDR3aa: CASSVGGSGIGGTDTQYF
CDR3nt: TGTGCCAGCAGCGTAGGCGGTAGCGGGATTGGTGGGACAGATACGCAGTATTTT
abundance: NA
v_gene: TRBV9
d_gene: TRBD2
j_gene: TRBJ2-3
len: 18

CDR3aa: CASSQDRTSTDTQYF
CDR3nt: TGTGCCAGCAGCCAAGACCGGACTAGCACAGATACGCAGTATTTT
abundance: NA
v_gene: TRBV4-2
d_gene: NA
j_gene: TRBJ2-3
len: 15

CDR3aa: CASSLLAGVKEQYF
CDR3nt: TGTGCCAGCAGCCTACTAGCGGGAGTCAAGGAGCAGTACTTC
abundance: NA
v_gene: TRBV11-2
d_gene: TRBD2
j_gene: TRBJ2-7
len: 14

CDR3aa: CASSPPIDNEQFF
CDR3nt: TGTGCCAGCAGTCCTCCTATCGACAATGAGCAGTTCTTC
abundance: NA
v_gene: TRBV2
d_gene: NA
j_gene: TRBJ2-1
len: 13

CDR3aa: CASTERGYEQYF
CDR3nt: TGTGCCAGCACAGAAAGGGGCTACGAGCAGTACTTC
abundance: NA
v_gene: TRBV2
d_gene: NA
j_gene: TRBJ2-7
len: 12

CDR3aa: CAWSTGTYNEQFF
CDR3nt: TGTGCCTGGAGTACAGGGACCTACAATGAGCAGTTCTTC
abundance: NA
v_gene: TRBV30
d_gene: NA
j_gene: TRBJ2-1
len: 13

CDR3aa: CASSPGGEVSTEAFF
CDR3nt: TGTGCCAGCAGCCCAGGAGGGGAAGTGAGCACTGAAGCTTTCTTT
abundance: few
v_gene: TRBV11-2
d_gene: NA
j_gene: TRBJ1-1
len: 15

CDR3aa: CASSASRQGAAEAFF
CDR3nt: TGTGCCAGCAGTGCCTCCCGACAGGGGGCAGCTGAAGCTTTCTTT
abundance: NA
v_gene: TRBV6-4
d_gene: TRBD1
j_gene: TRBJ1-1
len: 15

CDR3aa: CASSLTGIPGANVLTF
CDR3nt: TGTGCCAGCAGCTTAACAGGGATCCCTGGGGCCAACGTCCTGACTTTC
abundance: NA
v_gene: TRBV2
d_gene: NA
j_gene: TRBJ2-6
len: 16

CDR3aa: CASSVGLAGLYNEQFF
CDR3nt: TGTGCCAGCAGCGTAGGACTAGCGGGCCTGTACAATGAGCAGTTCTTC
abundance: NA
v_gene: TRBV9
d_gene: TRBD2
j_gene: TRBJ2-1
len: 16

CDR3aa: CASSLLAGTYEQYF
CDR3nt: TGCGCCAGCAGCTTACTAGCGGGAACCTACGAGCAGTACTTC
abundance: NA
v_gene: TRBV5-1
d_gene: TRBD2
j_gene: TRBJ2-7
len: 14

CDR3aa: CASSRSGTGIYEQYF
CDR3nt: TGTGCCAGCTCACGGTCTGGGACTGGGATCTACGAGCAGTACTTC
abundance: NA
v_gene: TRBV18
d_gene: NA
j_gene: TRBJ2-7
len: 15

CDR3aa: CASSIDPTGIMNTEAFF
CDR3nt: TGTGCCAGTAGTATAGATCCCACAGGCATCATGAACACTGAAGCTTTCTTT
abundance: NA
v_gene: TRBV19
d_gene: NA
j_gene: TRBJ1-1
len: 17

CDR3aa: CASSPSGQFLLGYEQYF
CDR3nt: TGTGCCAGCAGTCCGTCGGGACAGTTCCTCTTGGGATACGAGCAGTACTTC
abundance: NA
v_gene: TRBV28
d_gene: TRBD1
j_gene: TRBJ2-7
len: 17

CDR3aa: CASSPRQGSYGYTF
CDR3nt: TGTGCCAGCAGCCCACGACAGGGGTCCTATGGCTACACCTTC
abundance: NA
v_gene: TRBV7-2
d_gene: TRBD1
j_gene: TRBJ1-2
len: 14

CDR3aa: CASSIGTSSYNEQFF
CDR3nt: TGTGCCAGTAGTATAGGGACTAGTTCCTACAATGAGCAGTTCTTC
abundance: NA
v_gene: TRBV19
d_gene: TRBD2
j_gene: TRBJ2-1
len: 15

CDR3aa: CASSDRSRGLQETQYF
CDR3nt: TGTGCCAGCAGTGATCGCAGTAGGGGCTTACAAGAGACCCAGTACTTC
abundance: NA
v_gene: TRBV25-1
d_gene: NA
j_gene: TRBJ2-5
len: 16

CDR3aa: CAISESKAAGSGQPQHF
CDR3nt: TGTGCCATCAGTGAGTCGAAGGCGGCGGGTTCGGGTCAGCCCCAGCATTTT
abundance: NA
v_gene: TRBV10-3
d_gene: NA
j_gene: TRBJ1-5
len: 17

CDR3aa: CAILPGLLVGGYTF
CDR3nt: TGTGCCATACTACCGGGACTCCTGGTAGGAGGCTACACCTTC
abundance: NA
v_gene: TRBV6-1
d_gene: NA
j_gene: TRBJ1-2
len: 14

CDR3aa: CASSSLGSEAFF
CDR3nt: TGTGCCAGCAGCTCCCTCGGGAGCGAAGCTTTCTTT
abundance: once
v_gene: TRBV13
d_gene: NA
j_gene: TRBJ1-1
len: 12